This T cell receptor (beta chain) was sequenced in a study of control samples from healthy donors and cancer patients. In this sample, this clone turned up once. Sequenced by immunoSEQ multiplex PCR; TCRdb stores in-frame clones only, minus some. The repertoire holds about 130,000 clones, roughly 94% seen once, with approximately 15% in the top ten. This CDR3 contains 15 residues. CDR1 is SGHVS and CDR2 is FQNEAQ in the germline V gene. V dropped 1 base and J dropped 1; count of bases not matched to a gene: 3. The TCR was taken from a man in his 60s with colorectal cancer. The chain joins TRBV7-8 to TRBJ2-5, with 7 bases that match TRBD2. Input material: PBMCs. The chain's CDR3 is CASSLGLAAQETQYF. CDR3 DNA: TGTGCCAGCAGCTTAGGCCTAGCGGCCCAAGAGACCCAGTACTTC.